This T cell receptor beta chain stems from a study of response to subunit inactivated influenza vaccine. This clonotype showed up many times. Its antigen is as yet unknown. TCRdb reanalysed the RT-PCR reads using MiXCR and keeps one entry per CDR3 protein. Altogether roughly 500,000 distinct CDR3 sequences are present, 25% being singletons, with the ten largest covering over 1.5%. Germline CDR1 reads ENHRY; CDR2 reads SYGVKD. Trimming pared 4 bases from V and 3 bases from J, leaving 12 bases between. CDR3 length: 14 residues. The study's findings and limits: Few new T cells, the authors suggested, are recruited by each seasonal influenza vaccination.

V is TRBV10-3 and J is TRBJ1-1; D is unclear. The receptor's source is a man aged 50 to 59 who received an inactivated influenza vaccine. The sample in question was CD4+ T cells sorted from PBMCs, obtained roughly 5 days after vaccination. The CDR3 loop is CAISVGSVYTEAFF. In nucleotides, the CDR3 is TGTGCCATCAGTGTGGGCAGTGTCTACACTGAAGCTTTCTTT.